Each of the 21 T cell receptor beta chains below was sequenced from the same sample in a study of human T cells and chemical hapten exposure. Indicated time point: patch test 1, 2 weeks after DPC sensitization. Indicated treatment: therapeutic diphenylcyclopropenone sensitization with weekly scalp DPC. In TCRdb, the RACE reads were re-called with MiXCR into one record per CDR3 protein. The table lists about 80,000 distinct CDR3 sequences, about 6.8% of them singletons. This specimen consisted of whole blood, obtained in connection with sensitization to the hapten diphenylcyclopropenone (DPC). These receptors were collected from a woman aged 25 to 39 with alopecia areata. Some clones in this sample may be carry-over from other donors' samples.

This clonotype was observed many times. The genes are TRBV6-5 and TRBJ1-3, with 7 positions matching TRBD1. Unmatched junction bases numbered 2, after V lost 0 bases and J lost 0 bases. Germline V gene data show CDR1 as MNHEY and CDR2 as SVGAGI. CDR3 length equals 16 residues. CDR3 coding DNA: TGTGCCAGCAGTTACTCGACAGGGACCTCTGGAAACACCATATATTTT. This sequence encodes CASSYSTGTSGNTIYF.

The rearrangement links TRBV7-9 to TRBJ2-3; TRBD2 matches at 10 bases. V gave up 4 bases and J gave up 6 bases; unmatched junction bases: 16. Germline CDR1 is SEHNR and CDR2 is FQNEAQ (reference sequence). CDR3 length: 18 residues. CDR3 region: CASSSPARLAGLVDTQYF. The CDR3 nucleotides read TGTGCCAGCAGCTCACCTGCCCGACTAGCGGGTTTAGTGGATACGCAGTATTTT.

This clonotype was seen ten or more times. This chain joins TRBV2 and TRBJ2-1, with 10 nucleotides matching TRBD1. CDR3 size: 15 residues. Germline-derived CDR1 and CDR2 are SNHLY and FYNNEI. Germline trimming cut 6 bases from V and 0 bases from J; bases unmatched to any gene: 2. CDR3 loop: CASRGQGSSYNEQFF. Here the CDR3 DNA reads TGTGCCAGCAGGGGACAGGGGAGCTCCTACAATGAGCAGTTCTTC.

Only a few counts were recorded for this clonotype. This chain links TRBV5-1 with TRBJ1-1; D is possibly TRBD1 (6 bases). V was cut by 2 bases and J by 2 bases, with 19 bases left in between. Germline V lookup: CDR1 SGHRS, CDR2 YFSETQ. CDR3 length: 17 residues. CDR3 loop: CASSLSESTGINTEAFF. The CDR3 bases are TGCGCCAGCAGCTTATCCGAATCGACAGGAATAAACACTGAAGCTTTCTTT.

This clonotype occurred many times. This chain connects TRBV7-8 to TRBJ2-1; TRBD2 matches 8 bases. V was clipped by 1 base and J by 9 bases; unmatched bases: 11. CDR1 and CDR2 from the germline V gene are SGHVS and FQNEAQ. CDR3 length: 16 residues. The CDR3 sequence is CASSLDSSGGGSEQFF. The CDR3 DNA is TGTGCCAGCAGCTTAGATTCCAGCGGGGGAGGTAGTGAGCAGTTCTTC.

This clonotype was detected many times. The J gene is TRBJ2-1, the V gene TRBV12-3 or TRBV12-4; tentative D call: TRBD1 (6 bases). CDR3 length equals 14 residues. Trimming left V 6 bases short and J 9 bases short, with 18 bases between. The CDR3 here is CASRVTGNGREQFF. Here the CDR3 DNA reads TGTGCCAGCAGGGTCACAGGGAACGGACGTGAGCAGTTCTTC.

This clonotype was seen a few times. The chain uses TRBV6-6 and TRBJ1-1, with D unclear. Germline V gives CDR1 MNHNY, CDR2 SVGAGI (reference sequence). This CDR3 is built from 13 residues. V shed 0 bases and J shed 1 base, with 3 bases lying between them. CDR3 sequence: CASSYSQNTEAFF. CDR3 coding DNA: TGTGCCAGCAGTTACTCCCAGAACACTGAAGCTTTCTTT.

Points on this clonotype: This could be a read error, since a much larger clone is one nucleotide away. The chain combines TRBV29-1 with TRBJ2-1; TRBD1 matches at 9 bases. Germline-derived CDR1 and CDR2 are SQVTM and ANQGSEA. The CDR3 sequence is 12 residues long. CDR3 DNA sequence: TGCATGTGGACAGGGGAGGGCCATGAGCAGTTCTTC. Translated: CMWTGEGHEQFF.

As for this clonotype: A much larger clonotype is one base distant, so this may be a read error. V and J are TRBV7-9 and TRBJ2-3, with 9 bases matching TRBD2. The V gene end was trimmed by 3 bases and the J gene end by 8 bases; junction bases not matched to a gene: 21. This CDR3 is 19 amino acids long. In germline, CDR1 is SEHNR, CDR2 FQNEAQ (reference sequence). CDR3: CASSFLLLSGGQGPGTQYF. CDR3 nucleotide sequence: TGTGCCAGCAGCTTCCTCCTGTTGAGCGGGGGGCAGGGTCCGGGTACGCAGTATTTT. Filled out from reference TRBV7-9 and TRBJ2-3, the complete variable domain reads DTGVSQNPRHKITKRGQNVTFRCDPISEHNRLYWYRQTLGQGPEFLTYFQNEAQLEKSRLLSDRFSAERPKGSFSTLEIQRTEQGDSAMYLCASSFLLLSGGQGPGTQYFGPGTRLTVL.

This clonotype was observed many times. V gene TRBV11-2 combines with J gene TRBJ1-2, with D unresolved. Germline V CDR1 and CDR2: SGHAT, FQNNGV. V was clipped by 1 base and J by 1 base, with 7 bases between them. The CDR3 sequence is 14 residues long. The CDR3 loop is CASSLVRNNYGYTF. The CDR3 DNA reads as TGTGCCAGCAGCTTAGTAAGGAATAACTATGGCTACACCTTC. Based on the CDR3 plus reference TRBV11-2 and TRBJ1-2, the full variable domain is EAGVAQSPRYKIIEKRQSVAFWCNPISGHATLYWYQQILGQGPKLLIQFQNNGVVDDSQLPKDRFSAERLKGVDSTLKIQPAKLEDSAVYLCASSLVRNNYGYTFGSGTRLTVV.

This clonotype was detected only a few times. The chain uses TRBV5-4 and TRBJ2-5, with D perhaps TRBD1 or TRBD2 (5 bases each). The CDR3 extends over 14 amino acids. Germline V gives CDR1 SGHNT, CDR2 YYREEE (reference sequence). V was trimmed by 2 bases and J by 2 bases, leaving 10 bases between them. This CDR3 reads CASSFRDGQETQYF. The CDR3, as DNA: TGTGCCAGCAGCTTTAGGGACGGACAAGAGACCCAGTACTTC. The variable domain in full, with the rest retrieved from reference TRBV5-4 and TRBJ2-5, is ETGVTQSPTHLIKTRGQQVTLRCSSQSGHNTVSWYQQALGQGPQFIFQYYREEENGRGNFPPRFSGLQFPNYSSELNVNALELDDSALYLCASSFRDGQETQYFGPGTRLLVL.

This clonotype has at least ten counts. This chain uses TRBV3-1 with TRBJ1-3; D call uncertain. There are 12 residues in the CDR3. CDR1 and CDR2 from the germline V gene are LGHDT and YNNKEL (reference sequence). V was shortened by 2 bases and J by 2 bases, with 1 base between the two germline ends. The CDR3 here is CASSQTGNTIYF. The CDR3 DNA reads as TGTGCCAGCAGCCAAACTGGAAACACCATATATTTT.

This chain connects TRBV9 to TRBJ1-1; tentatively, D is TRBD1 (5 bases). This CDR3 has 16 amino acids. CDR1 SGDLS and CDR2 YYNGEE come from the germline V gene. V was pared by 3 bases and J by 4 bases, with 19 bases between. Here the CDR3 reads CASSAGGGGGPTEAFF. CDR3 bases: TGTGCCAGCAGCGCGGGAGGCGGGGGGGGTCCCACTGAAGCTTTCTTT.

The V call is TRBV7-8, the J call TRBJ1-1, with a possible D match to TRBD1 (5 bases). V was pared by 0 bases and J by 0 bases, with 14 bases between. Germline V CDR1 and CDR2: SGHVS, FQNEAQ. This CDR3 has 17 residues. CDR3 DNA: TGTGCCAGCAGCTTAGCGCGAGGGGACCCCATGAACACTGAAGCTTTCTTT. This sequence encodes CASSLARGDPMNTEAFF.

This clonotype was counted between two and nine times. The V call is TRBV12-3 or TRBV12-4, the J call TRBJ1-1; D may be TRBD1 (6 bases). The CDR3 length is 12 residues. Trimming took off 6 bases at V and 12 bases at J, with 17 bases between the two ends. The CDR3 is CASSLGGRTTFF. The CDR3 DNA sequence: TGTGCCAGCAGCTTGGGGGGCAGGACGACTTTCTTT.

This clonotype has only a few counts. This chain connects TRBV3-1 to TRBJ1-3; the D is unclear. Trimming left V 0 bases short and J 3 bases short, with 12 bases between. Germline V gene data show CDR1 as LGHDT and CDR2 as YNNKEL (reference sequence). The length of the CDR3 is 16 residues. The CDR3, as DNA: TGTGCCAGCAGCCAAGATCTGGCCTCCGTTGGAAACACCATATATTTT. Its protein product is CASSQDLASVGNTIYF. The full variable domain, its missing parts supplied by reference TRBV3-1 and TRBJ1-3, is DTAVSQTPKYLVTQMGNDKSIKCEQNLGHDTMYWYKQDSKKFLKIMFSYNNKELIINETVPNRFSPKSPDKAHLNLHINSLELGDSAVYFCASSQDLASVGNTIYFGEGSWLTVV.

This clonotype was detected only a few times. This rearrangement joins TRBV5-4 to TRBJ1-1; maybe TRBD1 (5 bases). The CDR3 is 17 amino acids. V lost 3 bases and J lost 0, with 18 bases in between. Germline V gives CDR1 SGHNT, CDR2 YYREEE (reference sequence). The CDR3 sequence: CASSSRVKVGVNTEAFF. The CDR3 DNA reads TGTGCCAGCAGCTCCCGTGTCAAAGTAGGGGTGAACACTGAAGCTTTCTTT.

This chain connects TRBV5-1 to TRBJ1-2, with D perhaps TRBD1 (5 bases). V was clipped by 3 bases and J by 6 bases, with 21 bases between them. Per the germline V gene, CDR1 is SGHRS and CDR2 is YFSETQ. The CDR3 has 16 amino acids. CDR3 amino acids: CASSSDGDWGADGYTF. The DNA for the CDR3 is TGCGCCAGCAGCTCGGACGGGGACTGGGGCGCGGATGGCTACACCTTC.

This clonotype showed up many times. The chain uses TRBV12-3 or TRBV12-4 and TRBJ2-3; 10 bases are a match to TRBD1. This CDR3 region has 15 residues. J was trimmed by 1 base and V by 10 bases; bases with no gene match: 8. The CDR3 DNA reads TGTGCCAACCGGATCGGGACAGGGGGCACAGATACGCAGTATTTT. Its translation: CANRIGTGGTDTQYF.

This clonotype was seen ten or more times. The chain uses TRBV5-1 and TRBJ2-3, with 11 positions matching TRBD2. The CDR3 loop spans 17 amino acids. J lost 1 base, V lost 0 bases, and 4 bases had no gene match. Germline V lookup: CDR1 SGHRS, CDR2 YFSETQ. CDR3 sequence reads: CASSLATSGGGTDTQYF. CDR3 DNA sequence: TGCGCCAGCAGCTTGGCCACTAGCGGGGGTGGCACAGATACGCAGTATTTT.

This clonotype showed up many times. J is TRBJ2-1 and V is TRBV12-3 or TRBV12-4; D ambiguous. The CDR3 length is 12 residues. The V gene lost 3 bases and the J gene lost 6 bases, with 6 bases spanning the gap. The CDR3 bases are TGTGCCAGCAGTTTTTTGGTCAATGAGCAGTTCTTC. Translated, it gives CASSFLVNEQFF.